Here is one T cell receptor (beta chain) with its context. Looked up from germline, CDR1 is SQVTM and CDR2 is ANQGSEA. The CDR3 spans 16 residues. V gave up 1 base and J gave up 5 bases; unmatched junction bases: 11. This sample is drawn from a study of cytomegalovirus exposure and HLA in healthy donors. The wider study: From donors who were HLA-typed, an early data release held around 80 million unique TCRs. Assignment to the Caucasian-associated ancestry cluster applied to about 80% of the 300 to 500 genotyped donors.

The PCR employed 60 Vbeta primers together with 13 Jbeta primers. Measured with immunoSEQ multiplex PCR; TCRdb has only the in-frame clones, and not every one. The sample yields roughly 120,000 clones, roughly 70% seen once. Each donor was nominally healthy when sampled (though unrecorded immune exposures were likely). Sequencing was done on a sample of PBMCs. The sequence derives from a woman aged 30 to 39 in good health and CMV-seronegative. J is TRBJ2-7 and V is TRBV29-1, with TRBD1 matching 10 bases. The CDR3 DNA follows: TGCAGCGTTGAAGTGGGACTGGGGACAGGGGCAGACGAGCAGTACTTC. Its protein product is CSVEVGLGTGADEQYF.